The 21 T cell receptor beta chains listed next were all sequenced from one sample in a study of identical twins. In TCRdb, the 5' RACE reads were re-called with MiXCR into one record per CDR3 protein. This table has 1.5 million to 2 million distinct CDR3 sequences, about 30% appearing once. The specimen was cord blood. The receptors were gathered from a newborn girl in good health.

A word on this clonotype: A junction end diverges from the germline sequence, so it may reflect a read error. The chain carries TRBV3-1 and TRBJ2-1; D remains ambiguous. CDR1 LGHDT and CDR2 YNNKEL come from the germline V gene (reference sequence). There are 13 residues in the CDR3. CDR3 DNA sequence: TGTTCCAGCAGGAAGGAGCCCAACAATGAGCAGTTCTTC. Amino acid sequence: CSSRKEPNNEQFF.

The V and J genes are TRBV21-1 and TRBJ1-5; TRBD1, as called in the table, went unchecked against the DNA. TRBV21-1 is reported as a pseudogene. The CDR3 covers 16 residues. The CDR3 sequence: CASSPLTGYSNQPQHF. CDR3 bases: TGTGCCAGCAGCCCCCTGACGGGCTATAGCAATCAGCCCCAGCATTTT.

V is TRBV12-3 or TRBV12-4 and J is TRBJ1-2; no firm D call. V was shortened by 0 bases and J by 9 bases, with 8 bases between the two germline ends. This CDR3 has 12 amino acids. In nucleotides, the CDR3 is TGTGCCAGCAGTTTAGCAGTCGAAAGCTACACCTTC. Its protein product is CASSLAVESYTF.

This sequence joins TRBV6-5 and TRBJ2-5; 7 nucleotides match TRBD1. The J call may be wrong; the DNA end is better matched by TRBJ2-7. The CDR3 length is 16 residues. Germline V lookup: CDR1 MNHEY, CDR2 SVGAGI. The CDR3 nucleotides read TGTGCCAGCAGCGACCTATGGGACAGTAATACCTACGAGCAGTACTTC. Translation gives CASSDLWDSNTYEQYF.

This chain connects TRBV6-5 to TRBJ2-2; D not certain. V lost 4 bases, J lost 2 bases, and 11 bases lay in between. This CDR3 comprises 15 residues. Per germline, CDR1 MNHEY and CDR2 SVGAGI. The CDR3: CASSSISVNTGELFF. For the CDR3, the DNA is TGTGCCAGCAGTTCAATCTCTGTAAACACCGGGGAGCTGTTTTTT.

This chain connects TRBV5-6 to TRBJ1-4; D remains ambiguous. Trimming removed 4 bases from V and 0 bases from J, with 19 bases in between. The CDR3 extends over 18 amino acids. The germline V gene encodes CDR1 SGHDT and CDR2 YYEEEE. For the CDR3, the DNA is TGTGCCAGCAGCCTGCTCACAAGGGCCATTGCAACTAATGAAAAACTGTTTTTT. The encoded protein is CASSLLTRAIATNEKLFF.

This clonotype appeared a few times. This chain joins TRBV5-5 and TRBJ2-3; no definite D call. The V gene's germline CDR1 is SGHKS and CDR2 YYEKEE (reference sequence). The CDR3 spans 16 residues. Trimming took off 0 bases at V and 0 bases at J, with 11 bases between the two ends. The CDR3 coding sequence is TGTGCCAGCAGCTTGGTCTTGACAACTAGCACAGATACGCAGTATTTT. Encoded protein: CASSLVLTTSTDTQYF.

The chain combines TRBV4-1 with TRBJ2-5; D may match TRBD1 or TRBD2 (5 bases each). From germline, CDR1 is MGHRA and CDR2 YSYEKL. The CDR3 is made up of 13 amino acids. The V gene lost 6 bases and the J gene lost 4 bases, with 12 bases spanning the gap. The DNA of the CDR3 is TGCGCCAGCAGTAAGTTGAGGGGAGAGACCCAGTACTTC. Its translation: CASSKLRGETQYF.

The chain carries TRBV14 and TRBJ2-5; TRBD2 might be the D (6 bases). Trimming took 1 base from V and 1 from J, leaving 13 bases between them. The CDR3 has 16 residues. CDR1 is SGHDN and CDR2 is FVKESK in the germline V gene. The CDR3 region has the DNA TGTGCCAGCAGCCAAGTGGCTAGCGCCCGCCAAGAGACCCAGTACTTC. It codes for CASSQVASARQETQYF.

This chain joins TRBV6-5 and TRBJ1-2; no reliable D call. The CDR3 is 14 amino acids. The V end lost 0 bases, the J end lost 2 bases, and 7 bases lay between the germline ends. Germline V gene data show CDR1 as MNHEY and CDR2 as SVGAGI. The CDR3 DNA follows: TGTGCCAGCAGTTACTCGTCACAGAACTATGGCTACACCTTC. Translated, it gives CASSYSSQNYGYTF.

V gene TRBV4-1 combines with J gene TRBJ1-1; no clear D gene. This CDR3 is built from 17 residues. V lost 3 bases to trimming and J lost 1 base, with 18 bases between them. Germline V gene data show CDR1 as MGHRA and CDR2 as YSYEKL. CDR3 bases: TGCGCCAGCAGCCACCCCTCTCGGAAGGGAGCGAACACTGAAGCTTTCTTT. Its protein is CASSHPSRKGANTEAFF.

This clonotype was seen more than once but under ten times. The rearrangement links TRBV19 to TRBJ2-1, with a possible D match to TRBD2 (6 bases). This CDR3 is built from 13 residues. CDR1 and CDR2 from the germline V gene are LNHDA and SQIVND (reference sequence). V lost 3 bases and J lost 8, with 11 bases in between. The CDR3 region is CASSIVGRYEQFF. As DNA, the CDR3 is TGTGCCAGTAGTATTGTGGGGAGGTATGAGCAGTTCTTC.

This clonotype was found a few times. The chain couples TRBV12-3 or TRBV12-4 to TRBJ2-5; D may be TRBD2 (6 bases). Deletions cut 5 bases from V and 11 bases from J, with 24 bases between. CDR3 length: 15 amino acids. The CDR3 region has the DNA TGTGCCAGCAGTGTTTCAGGAGCGGGTCGGAATGAGCAGTACTTC. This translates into CASSVSGAGRNEQYF.

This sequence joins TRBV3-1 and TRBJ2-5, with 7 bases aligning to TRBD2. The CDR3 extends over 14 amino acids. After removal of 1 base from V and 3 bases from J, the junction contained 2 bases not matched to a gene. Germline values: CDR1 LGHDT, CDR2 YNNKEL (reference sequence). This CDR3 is CASSQVLAEETQYF. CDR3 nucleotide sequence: TGTGCCAGCAGCCAAGTCCTAGCGGAAGAGACCCAGTACTTC.

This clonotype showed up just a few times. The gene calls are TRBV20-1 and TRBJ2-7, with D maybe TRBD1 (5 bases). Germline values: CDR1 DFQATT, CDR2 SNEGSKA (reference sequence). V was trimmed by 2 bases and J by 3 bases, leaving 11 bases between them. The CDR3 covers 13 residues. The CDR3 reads CSARSGRGYEQYF. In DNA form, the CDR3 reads TGCAGTGCTAGATCGGGTAGGGGCTACGAGCAGTACTTC.

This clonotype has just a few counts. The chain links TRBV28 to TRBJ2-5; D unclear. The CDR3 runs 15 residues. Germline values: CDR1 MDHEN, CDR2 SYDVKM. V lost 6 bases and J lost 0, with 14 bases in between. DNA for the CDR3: TGTGCCAGCAGCTGGGCGTGGCTAGACCAAGAGACCCAGTACTTC. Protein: CASSWAWLDQETQYF.

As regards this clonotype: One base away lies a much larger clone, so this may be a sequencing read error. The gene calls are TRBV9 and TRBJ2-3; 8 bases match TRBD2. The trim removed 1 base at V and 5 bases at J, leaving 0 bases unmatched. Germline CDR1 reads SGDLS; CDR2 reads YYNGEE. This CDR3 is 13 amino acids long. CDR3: CASSVLAGDTQYF. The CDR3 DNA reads TGTGCCAGCAGCGTACTAGCGGGAGATACGCAGTATTTT.

The CDR3 nucleotides are TGCGCCAGCAGCCAAGGGGCCGACGCAGGCTACGAGCAGTACTTC. Translated, it gives CASSQGADAGYEQYF. The chain carries TRBV4-1 and TRBJ2-5; no firm D call. The J call is uncertain, as TRBJ2-7 better fits the DNA end. The CDR3 has 15 amino acids. The germline CDR1 and CDR2 sequences are MGHRA and YSYEKL.

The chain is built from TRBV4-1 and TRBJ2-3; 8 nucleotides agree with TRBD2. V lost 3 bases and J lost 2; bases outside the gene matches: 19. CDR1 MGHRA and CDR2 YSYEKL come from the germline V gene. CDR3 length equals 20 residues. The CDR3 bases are TGCGCCAGCAGCCACAGGCTTAAAGGCGGGGGGCCCGATATCACAGATACGCAGTATTTT. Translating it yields CASSHRLKGGGPDITDTQYF.

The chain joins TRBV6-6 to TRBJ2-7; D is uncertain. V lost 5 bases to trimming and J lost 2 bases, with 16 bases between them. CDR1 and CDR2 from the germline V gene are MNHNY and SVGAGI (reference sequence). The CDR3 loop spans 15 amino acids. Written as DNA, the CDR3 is TGTGCCAGCAGTCCCTCCGGGCCACTTCCCTACGAGCAGTACTTC. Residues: CASSPSGPLPYEQYF.

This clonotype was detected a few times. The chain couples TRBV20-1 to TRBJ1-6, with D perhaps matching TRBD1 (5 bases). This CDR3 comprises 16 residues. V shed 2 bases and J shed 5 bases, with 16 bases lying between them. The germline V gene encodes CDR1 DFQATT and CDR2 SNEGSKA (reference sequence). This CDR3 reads CSARTGPKRDNSPLHF. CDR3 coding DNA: TGCAGTGCTAGAACGGGACCCAAAAGGGATAATTCACCCCTCCACTTT.